This T cell receptor (beta chain) was sequenced for a study of shared clonotypes between healthy human individuals. Study context: The composition of the donors was a couple of women and a few men aged 18 to 49. For every donor, three CD4 naive, three CD4 memory, two CD8 naive and one CD8 memory plates were used. Study results and limitations: The authors sampled blood alone, and tissue repertoires likely differ. Enrolling few donors narrowed the genetic and exposure-history diversity that was represented.

TCRdb's copy holds only in-frame clones and misses some; the assay was immunoSEQ multiplex PCR. This sample has more than 2 million clones, with roughly 95% found just once. Details on this clone: The antigen remains unidentified.

Trimming took off 3 bases at V and 2 bases at J, with 10 bases between the two ends. The CDR3 consists of 14 residues. Germline-derived CDR1 and CDR2 are SGHDN and FVKESK. The TCR was taken from a young man in good health. This chain links TRBV14 with TRBJ2-5; D call uncertain. Sequenced: naive CD4+ T cells sorted from blood. Indicated subset: CD45RA+ positively selected. The chain's CDR3 is CASSHSFRQETQYF. CDR3 DNA sequence: TGTGCCAGCAGCCACTCCTTCAGGCAAGAGACCCAGTACTTC.